The T cell receptor beta chain described here comes from a study of T cell changes during pregnancy in multiple sclerosis. Method: immunoSEQ multiplex PCR; TCRdb's copy keeps in-frame clones and lacks some. Among tens of thousands of clones listed, around 89% were seen once. This clone was found once. CDR3 size: 15 residues. CDR1 is SGHDT and CDR2 is YYEEEE in the germline V gene. Trimming cost V 0 bases and J 8 bases; bases outside gene matches: 2. This chain uses TRBV5-6 with TRBJ1-6; TRBD1 matches at 10 bases. Here the sequenced sample was CD8+ T cells from peripheral blood mononuclear cells, taken after pregnancy. The sequence came from a female donor in good health, enrolled as a control in a pregnancy study. This CDR3 reads CASSLGGTGDSPLHF. CDR3 DNA sequence: TGTGCCAGCAGCTTGGGCGGGACAGGGGATTCACCCCTCCACTTT.